These 14 T cell receptor beta chains were sequenced from one sample in a study of T cells in Graves' hyperthyroidism and ophthalmopathy. TCR beta CDR3 sequences were amplified from RNA transcripts. The study used the HTBI primer set for a first-round RT-PCR of the TCR CDR3. TCRdb fed the multiplex PCR reads into MiXCR, producing one record per CDR3 protein. The table includes about 700,000 distinct CDR3 sequences, 11% to 15% detected once. Sequencing input: blood. The receptors shown here come from a woman aged 18-29 years with Graves' hyperthyroidism.

This clonotype occurred a few times. The chain combines TRBV20-1 with TRBJ2-1, with a tentative D call TRBD2 (6 bases). V gave up 6 bases and J gave up 4 bases, with 16 bases separating them. Looked up from germline, CDR1 is DFQATT and CDR2 is SNEGSKA (reference sequence). The CDR3 length is 14 residues. CDR3 nucleotide sequence: TGCAGTGCGGATAAGGCGGGGAGATACAATGAGCAGTTCTTC. Translation gives CSADKAGRYNEQFF.

The chain links TRBV10-2 to TRBJ2-3; 13 bases align to TRBD2. CDR1 WSHSY and CDR2 SAAADI come from the germline V gene. V shed 3 bases, J shed 2 bases, and the junction held 11 bases outside the gene matches. This CDR3 is built from 19 residues. The CDR3 DNA is TGCGCCAGCAGTGAAGTGGGGACTAGCGGGATTTGGCTCACAGATACGCAGTATTTT. This encodes CASSEVGTSGIWLTDTQYF.

This clonotype was seen only a few times. The J gene is TRBJ2-3, the V gene TRBV6-2 or TRBV6-3; 7 nucleotides agree with TRBD2. CDR3 length: 14 amino acids. The germline CDR1 and CDR2 sequences are MNHEY and SVGEGT. V lost 5 bases, J lost 2 bases, and 4 bases stayed unmatched. DNA of the CDR3: TGTGCCAGCAGTCTCGGGAGGAACACAGATACGCAGTATTTT. As protein: CASSLGRNTDTQYF.

Many counts were recorded for this clonotype. The rearrangement uses TRBV3-1 and TRBJ1-2, with a weak D call TRBD1 (5 bases). Germline CDR1 and CDR2: LGHDT and YNNKEL (reference sequence). The CDR3 is made up of 14 amino acids. Between the trimmed V and J ends, which lost 5 bases and 5 bases, there was a span of 15 bases. The CDR3 coding sequence is TGTGCCAGCAGCGCCGGGACTTATCAATATGGCTACACCTTC. This translates into CASSAGTYQYGYTF.

This clonotype was detected many times. The chain couples TRBV11-2 to TRBJ1-2; D unresolved. The CDR3 length is 12 residues. Germline CDR1 and CDR2: SGHAT and FQNNGV. V gave up 4 bases and J gave up 5 bases, with 8 bases separating them. CDR3 residues: CASSSDGYGYTF. CDR3 bases: TGTGCCAGCAGCTCCGATGGATATGGCTACACCTTC.

This clonotype was picked up a small number of times. V and J are TRBV20-1 and TRBJ1-2; maybe TRBD1 (6 bases). The germline V and J ends were trimmed by 2 bases and 2 bases, with 18 bases remaining between them. This CDR3 is 16 amino acids long. The V gene's germline CDR1 is DFQATT and CDR2 SNEGSKA (reference sequence). CDR3 in amino acids: CSARSRKGQLNYGYTF. CDR3 nucleotide sequence: TGCAGTGCTAGATCCCGGAAAGGACAGCTCAACTATGGCTACACCTTC.

A few counts support this clonotype. J is TRBJ2-7 and V is TRBV9, with D uncertain. V was clipped by 0 bases and J by 3 bases, with 7 bases between them. CDR1 SGDLS and CDR2 YYNGEE come from the germline V gene. The CDR3 totals 13 residues. The CDR3 loop reads CASSVGGNYEQYF. CDR3 coding DNA: TGTGCCAGCAGCGTAGGGGGAAACTACGAGCAGTACTTC.

Note on this clonotype: A read error may be the cause here, since a much bigger clone is one base away. The chain recombines TRBV20-1 with TRBJ2-7; D is perhaps TRBD2 (6 bases). V shed 3 bases and J shed 4 bases, with 16 bases lying between them. Germline-derived CDR1 and CDR2 are DFQATT and SNEGSKA (reference sequence). The CDR3 is 14 amino acids. CDR3 sequence (DNA): TGCAGTGCTAGCCCGATGATGGGGGGATACGAGCAGTACTTC. Protein: CSASPMMGGYEQYF.

Only a few counts were recorded for this clonotype. The V call is TRBV15, the J call TRBJ2-5, with D possibly matching TRBD1 (6 bases). The CDR3 contains 16 residues. V was cut by 0 bases and J by 2 bases, with 13 bases left in between. CDR1 is LNHNV and CDR2 is YYDKDF in the germline V gene (reference sequence). The CDR3 nucleotides read TGTGCCACCAGCAGAGATGGGGCAGGGGATCAAGAGACCCAGTACTTC. Translation gives CATSRDGAGDQETQYF.

This clonotype was picked up many times. V gene TRBV5-4 combines with J gene TRBJ1-1; 7 nucleotides line up with TRBD1. The V gene's germline CDR1 is SGHNT and CDR2 YYREEE (reference sequence). V lost 0 bases and J lost 4; bases outside the gene matches: 3. CDR3 length equals 14 residues. The CDR3, as DNA: TGTGCCAGCAGCTTGGGGGACAGCGCCACTGAAGCTTTCTTT. Amino acid sequence: CASSLGDSATEAFF.

The rearrangement joins TRBV20-1 to TRBJ2-1, with TRBD2 matching 11 bases. Germline V CDR1 and CDR2: DFQATT, SNEGSKA (reference sequence). V lost 7 bases and J lost 4; bases outside the gene matches: 9. The CDR3 loop spans 15 amino acids. The CDR3 bases are TGCAGTGTGATAGCGGGAGGGCGAGGGTACAATGAGCAGTTCTTC. Translation: CSVIAGGRGYNEQFF.

This sequence joins TRBV5-1 and TRBJ2-2, with a tentative D call TRBD1 (5 bases). The CDR3 runs 14 residues. V was shortened by 5 bases and J by 6 bases, with 14 bases between the two germline ends. CDR1 SGHRS and CDR2 YFSETQ come from the germline V gene. CDR3 amino acids: CASRQKAGSGELFF. CDR3 sequence (DNA): TGCGCCAGCAGACAAAAGGCAGGGTCCGGGGAGCTGTTTTTT.

Many counts were recorded for this clonotype. The gene calls are TRBV7-9 and TRBJ2-1, with 7 positions matching TRBD2. The CDR3 consists of 17 residues. CDR1 and CDR2 from the germline V gene are SEHNR and FQNEAQ (reference sequence). Germline trimming cut 5 bases from V and 4 bases from J; bases unmatched to any gene: 14. This CDR3 is CASSTRTSFRVYNEQFF. DNA for the CDR3: TGTGCCAGCAGCACCAGGACTAGTTTCAGGGTTTACAATGAGCAGTTCTTC. Filled out from reference TRBV7-9 and TRBJ2-1, the complete variable domain reads DTGVSQNPRHKITKRGQNVTFRCDPISEHNRLYWYRQTLGQGPEFLTYFQNEAQLEKSRLLSDRFSAERPKGSFSTLEIQRTEQGDSAMYLCASSTRTSFRVYNEQFFGPGTRLTVL.

This clonotype has at least ten counts. The chain carries TRBV27 and TRBJ2-5; D may match TRBD1 or TRBD2 (5 bases each). Per germline, CDR1 MNHEY and CDR2 SMNVEV (reference sequence). The CDR3 sequence is 13 residues long. Trimming cost V 3 bases and J 3 bases, with 8 bases left between them. In nucleotides, the CDR3 is TGTGCCAGCAGTTTCCAGGGAGAAGAGACCCAGTACTTC. It codes for CASSFQGEETQYF.